The 25 T cell receptor beta chains reported below all come from one sample, sequenced in a study of spatial heterogeneity in lung cancer. TCRdb passed the 5' RACE reads through MiXCR, listing each CDR3 protein once. The sample lists more than 95,000 distinct CDR3 sequences, 9.5% to 15% seen once, with 16% in the top ten. This sample's time point: blood at routine non-recurrence follow-up after resection. Frozen PBMC, nontumor lung or tumor provided whole RNA, which was sequenced unsorted. Sequences were derived from PBMCs, sampled at follow-up. Receptors originate from a male donor with early-stage non-small cell lung cancer.

The V gene is TRBV7-2, the J gene TRBJ2-3, with 11 bases that match TRBD2. This CDR3 contains 17 residues. CDR1 is SGHTA and CDR2 is FQGNSA in the germline V gene. Unmatched junction bases numbered 6, after V lost 1 base and J lost 3 bases. The CDR3 coding sequence is TGTGCCAGCAGCTTAGTGGCTAGCGGGGGGCGGACAGATACGCAGTATTTT. The encoded protein is CASSLVASGGRTDTQYF.

This clonotype was recorded many times. The J gene is TRBJ2-2, the V gene TRBV20-1; no reliable D call. The CDR3 spans 18 residues. Looked up from germline, CDR1 is DFQATT and CDR2 is SNEGSKA (reference sequence). The germline V and J ends were trimmed by 1 base and 0 bases, with 18 bases remaining between them. CDR3 amino acids: CSARGAKGMSPNTGELFF. The CDR3, as DNA: TGCAGTGCTAGAGGAGCGAAGGGTATGAGCCCGAACACCGGGGAGCTGTTTTTT.

The chain couples TRBV28 to TRBJ1-4; the D is unclear. The germline V gene has CDR1 MDHEN and CDR2 SYDVKM. V lost 4 bases, J lost 8 bases, and 8 bases lay in between. This CDR3 region has 12 residues. CDR3: CASSSGLEKLFF. The CDR3 nucleotides read TGTGCCAGCAGTTCTGGTTTAGAAAAACTGTTTTTT.

As concerns this clonotype: A much larger clone sits a single nucleotide away, making a read error possible. This chain links TRBV6-5 with TRBJ1-3; no reliable D call. The CDR3 contains 15 residues. Germline values: CDR1 MNHEY, CDR2 SVGAGI. Trimming pared 0 bases from V and 2 bases from J, leaving 8 bases between. In DNA form, the CDR3 reads TGTGCCAGCAGTTACTCGACTCATCCTGGAAACACCATATATTTT. Translation gives CASSYSTHPGNTIYF.

This clonotype occurred many times. The CDR3 sequence: CASSWTSGSTGEQYF. In DNA form, the CDR3 reads TGTGCCAGCAGCTGGACTAGCGGGTCAACGGGAGAGCAGTACTTC. The chain recombines TRBV7-2 with TRBJ2-7; 11 nucleotides line up with TRBD2. CDR1 and CDR2 (germline): SGHTA, FQGNSA. The CDR3 loop spans 15 amino acids. Trimming took 4 bases from V and 7 from J; bases not matched to a gene: 9.

This clonotype was observed at least ten times. The J gene is TRBJ2-5, the V gene TRBV5-5, with 10 positions matching TRBD2. CDR3 length equals 16 residues. The V and J ends lost 1 base and 2 bases, in that order; junction bases with no gene match: 5. Germline CDR1 reads SGHKS; CDR2 reads YYEKEE (reference sequence). DNA of the CDR3: TGTGCCAGCAGCTTGCCTAGCGGGGGTTGGCAAGAGACCCAGTACTTC. Amino acid sequence: CASSLPSGGWQETQYF.

The rearrangement links TRBV18 to TRBJ2-7, with D perhaps matching TRBD1 (5 bases). This CDR3 region has 12 residues. Trimming stripped 0 bases from V and 7 bases from J, with 7 bases between. In germline, CDR1 is KGHSH, CDR2 LQKENI. The CDR3, as DNA: TGTGCCAGCTCACCACCCGCAGGGGAGCAGTACTTC. Translated, it gives CASSPPAGEQYF.

The rearrangement uses TRBV2 and TRBJ1-4; possibly TRBD1 for D (5 bases). The V end was cut by 1 base, the J end by 5 bases, with 11 bases between. The CDR3 totals 15 residues. Germline V CDR1 and CDR2: SNHLY, FYNNEI. In DNA, the CDR3 is TGTGCCAGCAGTGAAGGGAGGGGAAGGAATGAAAAACTGTTTTTT. It specifies CASSEGRGRNEKLFF.

V usage is TRBV6-5 and J usage is TRBJ2-7, with TRBD2 matching over 10 bases. This CDR3 is built from 16 residues. With V trimmed by 5 bases and J by 0 bases, 7 bases remained unmatched. The germline gives CDR1 MNHEY, CDR2 SVGAGI. CDR3 region: CASSRYSGGSSYEQYF. The CDR3 DNA reads as TGTGCCAGCAGTCGATATAGCGGGGGGAGCTCCTACGAGCAGTACTTC.

The rearrangement joins TRBV6-5 to TRBJ2-5; either TRBD1 or TRBD2 may supply D (6 bases each). The CDR3 totals 15 residues. The V gene's germline CDR1 is MNHEY and CDR2 SVGAGI. Deletions cut 2 bases from V and 2 bases from J, with 12 bases between. DNA for the CDR3: TGTGCCAGCAGTTACGGTGGGGGGCTACAAGAGACCCAGTACTTC. Translated: CASSYGGGLQETQYF.

The chain employs TRBV3-1 and TRBJ2-7; 7 bases fit TRBD2. The CDR3 sequence is 16 residues long. J was trimmed by 5 bases and V by 1 base; bases with no gene match: 11. Germline-derived CDR1 and CDR2 are LGHDT and YNNKEL (reference sequence). The CDR3 sequence is CASSQGNPGTTDEQYF. CDR3 sequence (DNA): TGTGCCAGCAGCCAAGGAAACCCCGGGACTACTGACGAGCAGTACTTC.

This chain uses TRBV7-9 with TRBJ2-1, with 7 nucleotides matching TRBD1. J lost 7 bases, V lost 0 bases, and 12 bases had no gene match. Germline CDR1 is SEHNR and CDR2 is FQNEAQ (reference sequence). The CDR3 consists of 17 residues. CDR3 amino acids: CASSLALGQGDWNEQFF. CDR3 nucleotide sequence: TGTGCCAGCAGCTTAGCGCTCGGGCAGGGGGATTGGAATGAGCAGTTCTTC.

This clonotype appeared a few times. The chain is built from TRBV20-1 and TRBJ2-1; 11 positions agree with TRBD2. Germline V lookup: CDR1 DFQATT, CDR2 SNEGSKA (reference sequence). This CDR3 has 14 amino acids. Unmatched junction bases numbered 6, after V lost 6 bases and J lost 5 bases. The CDR3 coding sequence is TGCAGTGCACCCACTAGCGGGGGTAACAATGAGCAGTTCTTC. This translates into CSAPTSGGNNEQFF.

This clonotype was detected ten times or more. This sequence joins TRBV4-1 and TRBJ1-4; D is uncertain. Germline V lookup: CDR1 MGHRA, CDR2 YSYEKL. Trimming took 1 base from V and 7 from J, leaving 10 bases between them. The CDR3 covers 14 residues. The chain's CDR3 is CASSQGMAGEKLFF. The CDR3 coding sequence is TGCGCCAGCAGCCAAGGAATGGCCGGTGAAAAACTGTTTTTT.

This clonotype was counted only a few times. The chain employs TRBV5-1 and TRBJ2-7; 9 nucleotides agree with TRBD1. The junction had 4 bases not matched to a gene; V was cut back by 4 bases and J by 8 bases. CDR3 length equals 12 residues. From germline, CDR1 is SGHRS and CDR2 YFSETQ. The CDR3 loop is CASSGGQGKQYF. The CDR3 bases are TGCGCCAGCAGCGGAGGACAGGGGAAGCAGTACTTC.

This clonotype occurred many times. Germline and junction disagree at one end, which may indicate a read error. The J gene is TRBJ2-3, the V gene TRBV6-5; perhaps TRBD2 as D (5 bases). Germline-derived CDR1 and CDR2 are MNHEY and SVGAGI. The CDR3 is 14 residues long. The CDR3 reads CASSYSGSRDTQYF. The CDR3 DNA reads TGTGCCAGCAGTTACTCGGGGAGCAGAGATACGCAGTATTTT.

The chain uses TRBV7-9 and TRBJ1-4, with D unresolved. The ends were cut back, 2 bases at V and 8 bases at J, with 12 bases in the middle. Germline V gives CDR1 SEHNR, CDR2 FQNEAQ (reference sequence). CDR3 size: 14 residues. CDR3 loop: CASSLSWGSEKLFF. DNA of the CDR3: TGTGCCAGCAGCTTATCGTGGGGAAGCGAAAAACTGTTTTTT.

This clonotype was observed at least ten times. The chain combines TRBV5-6 with TRBJ2-1; D may match TRBD1 or TRBD2 (5 bases each). Germline CDR1 is SGHDT and CDR2 is YYEEEE. Trimming removed 1 base at V and 10 bases at J, with 12 bases between. The CDR3 extends over 13 amino acids. CDR3 sequence (DNA): TGTGCCAGCAGCTTGAAGAGGGGAGCGGAGCAGTTCTTC. Protein product: CASSLKRGAEQFF.

CDR3 sequence reads: CASSPRTINTGELFF. Here the CDR3 DNA reads TGTGCCAGCAGCCCCCGGACAATAAACACCGGGGAGCTGTTTTTT. The V call is TRBV9, the J call TRBJ2-2; D might be TRBD1 (5 bases). V lost 4 bases and J 2 bases, leaving 12 bases between the germline ends. CDR1 SGDLS and CDR2 YYNGEE come from the germline V gene. The CDR3 is 15 residues long.

The chain's CDR3 is CSATWTSGGVEQFF. The DNA of the CDR3 is TGCAGTGCTACCTGGACTAGCGGGGGGGTTGAGCAGTTCTTC. The rearrangement uses TRBV20-1 and TRBJ2-1; TRBD2 matches at 15 bases. Germline CDR1 reads DFQATT; CDR2 reads SNEGSKA (reference sequence). V shed 4 bases and J 9 bases; nucleotides not matched to a gene: 4. The CDR3 totals 14 residues.

This rearrangement joins TRBV27 to TRBJ2-3; D perhaps matches TRBD2 (6 bases). V was shortened by 6 bases and J by 2 bases, with 15 bases between the two germline ends. The CDR3 length is 15 residues. Germline lookup yields CDR1 MNHEY and CDR2 SMNVEV (reference sequence). The CDR3 reads CASRPPGLLTDTQYF. CDR3 DNA: TGTGCCAGCAGACCGCCGGGACTGCTCACAGATACGCAGTATTTT.

This clonotype appeared a few times. The chain employs TRBV3-1 and TRBJ1-2; 7 bases align to TRBD1. The V segment lost 2 bases and the J segment 4 bases; nucleotides outside the gene matches: 10. The CDR3 extends over 16 amino acids. Germline assignment: CDR1 LGHDT and CDR2 YNNKEL (reference sequence). CDR3 nucleotide sequence: TGTGCCAGCAGCCAAACCTCGACAGGGAGGGGCTATGGCTACACCTTC. It encodes CASSQTSTGRGYGYTF.

This clonotype was observed at least ten times. The chain's CDR3 is CASSLPGQGDHEQYF. The CDR3 coding sequence is TGTGCCAGCAGTCTCCCGGGACAGGGGGACCACGAGCAGTACTTC. The chain links TRBV28 to TRBJ2-7; 11 bases map to TRBD1. Germline V gene sequence: CDR1 MDHEN, CDR2 SYDVKM. Trimming removed 5 bases from V and 5 bases from J; junction bases left unmatched: 8. This CDR3 is 15 amino acids long.

This clonotype was observed many times. The rearrangement uses TRBV20-1 and TRBJ1-3; D not resolved. The CDR3 extends over 14 amino acids. Trimming left V 6 bases short and J 5 bases short, with 17 bases between. From germline, CDR1 is DFQATT and CDR2 SNEGSKA (reference sequence). CDR3 sequence: CSAAPAGDRNTIYF. The DNA for the CDR3 is TGCAGTGCCGCCCCCGCGGGAGATAGAAACACCATATATTTT.

A remark on this clonotype: Sequence at one end of the junction differs from germline and may be a read error. V gene TRBV28 combines with J gene TRBJ2-7, with D tentatively TRBD2 (6 bases). The CDR3 has 11 amino acids. Germline V gene data show CDR1 as MDHEN and CDR2 as SYDVKM. CDR3 coding DNA: TGTGCCAGCAGTTTGAGGGACGGGACTTTTTTC. Translation: CASSLRDGTFF.